This T cell receptor beta chain originates from a study of blood T cell repertoires in COVID-19. Study-wide context: Samples representing acute and convalescent COVID-19 were sourced from the United States, Italy and Spain.

The sample holds a few counts of this clone. Donors in Cohort 3 counted as recovered after two negative PCRs, clearance, or symptom resolution. J gave up 6 bases and V 0 bases, and 12 bases lay outside the gene matches. Per the germline V gene, CDR1 is MGHRA and CDR2 is YSYEKL. The CDR3 spans 17 residues. Per the study methods: Estimation of nucleated cell counts was performed using reference gene primer amplification. Clones were sequenced by immunoSEQ multiplex PCR, and TCRdb holds only the in-frame ones, with some missing. Clone size and the V and J calls come from that table; the DNA yielded D and trimming. The table shows around 450,000 clones, with approximately 86% occurring only once.

This receptor was obtained from a woman younger than 35 who had recovered from COVID-19. The chain recombines TRBV4-1 with TRBJ2-3; 7 bases are shared with TRBD2. The sample consisted of PBMCs or T cells enriched from blood (not recorded which). CDR3 in amino acids: CASSQEGRGGALDTQYF. The CDR3 DNA follows: TGCGCCAGCAGCCAAGAGGGCCGGGGAGGGGCCCTGGATACGCAGTATTTT.